One sample yielded the 31 T cell receptor beta chains listed below, sequenced in a study of cytomegalovirus exposure and HLA in healthy donors. The primer mix had 60 Vbeta and 13 Jbeta primers. TCRdb's table, derived via immunoSEQ multiplex PCR, lists solely in-frame clones and lacks some. The repertoire consists of some 120,000 clones, with around 80% occurring once and the leading ten covering roughly 5%. Input material: PBMCs. Receptors originate from a man in his thirties or forties in good health and CMV-seronegative.

This clone was detected once. The rearrangement joins TRBV11-2 to TRBJ1-6; D not resolved. Deletions cut 5 bases from V and 7 bases from J, with 24 bases between. CDR3 size: 18 residues. The germline CDR1 and CDR2 sequences are SGHAT and FQNNGV. The CDR3 DNA reads as TGTGCCAGCAGCCCGATAAGGGATAGACCAACGGGAAATTCACCCCTCCACTTT. Protein: CASSPIRDRPTGNSPLHF. Full variable domain (missing parts from reference TRBV11-2 and TRBJ1-6): EAGVAQSPRYKIIEKRQSVAFWCNPISGHATLYWYQQILGQGPKLLIQFQNNGVVDDSQLPKDRFSAERLKGVDSTLKIQPAKLEDSAVYLCASSPIRDRPTGNSPLHFGNGTRLTVT.

V and J are TRBV28 and TRBJ1-4; weak D call: TRBD1 (5 bases). V was pared by 8 bases and J by 4 bases, with 17 bases between. Germline CDR1 MDHEN, CDR2 SYDVKM. This CDR3 has 15 amino acids. In nucleotides, the CDR3 is TGTGCCAGCGGGCTTTTCAGACAGCGTAATGAAAAACTGTTTTTT. Translating gives CASGLFRQRNEKLFF.

This chain links TRBV15 with TRBJ1-2, with 9 bases fitting TRBD1. J lost 1 base, V lost 2 bases, and 5 bases had no gene match. CDR1 LNHNV and CDR2 YYDKDF come from the germline V gene (reference sequence). This CDR3 is 16 amino acids long. DNA for the CDR3: TGTGCCACCAGCAGACTAGGGACAGGGTTTAACTATGGCTACACCTTC. Amino acids: CATSRLGTGFNYGYTF.

This chain uses TRBV4-2 with TRBJ1-5, with 9 bases matching TRBD1. After removal of 0 bases from V and 3 bases from J, the junction contained 6 bases not matched to a gene. The CDR3 has 17 residues. Per the germline V gene, CDR1 is LGHNA and CDR2 is YNFKEQ. CDR3 protein: CASSQDAGQGSNQPQHF. DNA for the CDR3: TGTGCCAGCAGCCAAGATGCCGGACAGGGGTCCAATCAGCCCCAGCATTTT.

The chain employs TRBV7-9 and TRBJ2-3; D is possibly TRBD2 (5 bases). Trimming removed 4 bases at V and 1 base at J, with 12 bases between. There are 15 residues in the CDR3. Per the germline V gene, CDR1 is SEHNR and CDR2 is FQNEAQ (reference sequence). CDR3 sequence reads: CASSSSRTRTDTQYF. The CDR3 nucleotides read TGTGCCAGCAGCTCTAGCAGGACTCGCACAGATACGCAGTATTTT.

V usage is TRBV5-1 and J usage is TRBJ2-7, with TRBD1 identical over 7 bases. The CDR3 contains 15 residues. Germline values: CDR1 SGHRS, CDR2 YFSETQ. V lost 1 base, J lost 5 bases, and 9 bases stayed unmatched. The CDR3 sequence is CASSLWSRQGHEQYF. The CDR3 region has the DNA TGCGCCAGCAGCTTGTGGTCGCGACAGGGCCACGAGCAGTACTTC.

This clone appeared a single time. The genes are TRBV19 and TRBJ2-3; D might be TRBD1 (6 bases). The CDR3 covers 15 residues. Trimming pared 7 bases from V and 0 bases from J, leaving 14 bases between. Germline V gene sequence: CDR1 LNHDA, CDR2 SQIVND (reference sequence). DNA of the CDR3: TGTGCCAGTACCTCAGGGGTTGGGAGCACAGATACGCAGTATTTT. Translation: CASTSGVGSTDTQYF.

The chain has TRBV18 and TRBJ2-1; D remains ambiguous. The CDR3 is 13 residues long. V lost 4 bases, J lost 4 bases, and 8 bases lay in between. Germline CDR1 and CDR2: KGHSH and LQKENI. The CDR3: CASSLSRYNEQFF. The CDR3 coding sequence is TGTGCCAGCTCACTCAGTCGTTACAATGAGCAGTTCTTC.

V usage is TRBV20-1 and J usage is TRBJ2-5; D gene uncertain. The germline V gene has CDR1 DFQATT and CDR2 SNEGSKA (reference sequence). This CDR3 spans 11 amino acids. Trimming shortened V by 6 bases and J by 1 base, and 6 bases separated the two germline ends. CDR3 amino acids: CSANTQETQYF. The CDR3 DNA reads TGCAGTGCCAACACCCAAGAGACCCAGTACTTC.

This sequence joins TRBV7-2 and TRBJ2-5; 9 positions agree with TRBD1. CDR1 is SGHTA, CDR2 FQGNSA, per germline. This CDR3 contains 14 residues. V shed 5 bases, J shed 5 bases, and the junction held 6 bases outside the gene matches. CDR3 amino acids: CASSPHRGLETQYF. The CDR3 region has the DNA TGTGCCAGCAGCCCCCACAGGGGGCTGGAGACCCAGTACTTC.

The chain combines TRBV4-3 with TRBJ2-3, with TRBD2 matching over 8 bases. Trimming removed 5 bases from V and 4 bases from J; junction bases left unmatched: 8. This CDR3 contains 15 residues. The germline gives CDR1 LGHNA, CDR2 YSLEER. The CDR3 here is CASSSIGGAADTQYF. In DNA form, the CDR3 reads TGCGCCAGCAGCTCGATCGGGGGGGCGGCAGATACGCAGTATTTT.

The V call is TRBV5-5, the J call TRBJ2-3, with D unresolved. CDR3 length: 11 amino acids. Trimming removed 4 bases from V and 5 bases from J, with 5 bases in between. CDR1 SGHKS and CDR2 YYEKEE come from the germline V gene (reference sequence). CDR3 DNA: TGTGCCAGCAGCCCCGGAGATACGCAGTATTTT. As protein: CASSPGDTQYF.

V and J are TRBV7-2 and TRBJ2-7, with D tentatively TRBD1 (6 bases). Germline V lookup: CDR1 SGHTA, CDR2 FQGNSA. The V gene lost 5 bases and the J gene lost 2 bases, with 16 bases spanning the gap. The CDR3 runs to 15 residues. In DNA form, the CDR3 reads TGTGCCAGCAGCCCCCACCGGGACACAACCTACGAGCAGTACTTC. It encodes CASSPHRDTTYEQYF.

This chain connects TRBV20-1 to TRBJ1-1; D is uncertain. Germline V gene lookup returns CDR1 DFQATT and CDR2 SNEGSKA (reference sequence). The CDR3 loop spans 11 amino acids. The germline V and J ends were trimmed by 0 bases and 10 bases, with 9 bases remaining between them. CDR3 DNA sequence: TGCAGTGCTAGAGATGTGCACGGAGCTTTCTTT. It translates to CSARDVHGAFF.

The sample holds one count of this clone. The chain couples TRBV28 to TRBJ1-2; weak D call: TRBD1 (6 bases). CDR3 length equals 15 residues. The V end lost 6 bases, the J end lost 3 bases, and 17 bases lay between the germline ends. The germline V gene encodes CDR1 MDHEN and CDR2 SYDVKM. CDR3 sequence (DNA): TGTGCCAGCAGCCCGTCGGGGAAGGGGGACTATGGCTACACCTTC. Amino acid sequence: CASSPSGKGDYGYTF.

The chain combines TRBV7-2 with TRBJ1-1; the match to TRBD1 covers 7 bases. The CDR3 extends over 14 amino acids. V lost 4 bases and J lost 6; bases outside the gene matches: 8. The germline CDR1 and CDR2 sequences are SGHTA and FQGNSA. This chain's CDR3 is CASSSIQGIPEAFF. The CDR3 DNA reads TGTGCCAGCAGCTCAATACAGGGGATCCCTGAAGCTTTCTTT.

The J gene is TRBJ2-2, the V gene TRBV4-2, with 8 bases identical to TRBD2. The junction had 7 bases not matched to a gene; V was cut back by 4 bases and J by 3 bases. This CDR3 region has 16 residues. Germline CDR1 reads LGHNA; CDR2 reads YNFKEQ. The CDR3 protein is CASSLGRAGDTGELFF. In nucleotides, the CDR3 is TGTGCCAGCAGCCTTGGACGAGCGGGGGACACCGGGGAGCTGTTTTTT.

This clone has more than one count but fewer than ten. The V and J genes are TRBV4-3 and TRBJ1-1; D gene unclear. Deletions cut 4 bases from V and 5 bases from J, with 11 bases between. Germline values: CDR1 LGHNA, CDR2 YSLEER. The CDR3 loop spans 13 amino acids. CDR3 bases: TGCGCCAGCAGCCTGAACCGGGGAACTGAAGCTTTCTTT. This encodes CASSLNRGTEAFF.

The chain employs TRBV15 and TRBJ2-5; 7 bases line up with TRBD2. This CDR3 comprises 16 residues. The germline gives CDR1 LNHNV, CDR2 YYDKDF (reference sequence). V was clipped by 2 bases and J by 1 base; unmatched bases: 7. CDR3 coding DNA: TGTGCCACCAGCAGATCCGATAGCGGGCTCCAAGAGACCCAGTACTTC. Its translation: CATSRSDSGLQETQYF.

V and J are TRBV4-1 and TRBJ1-3; 9 nucleotides agree with TRBD1. V trimming: 2 bases; J trimming: 0 bases; junction bases outside the gene matches: 8. Looked up from germline, CDR1 is MGHRA and CDR2 is YSYEKL. The CDR3 spans 18 residues. The CDR3 sequence is CASSQQPGQGISGNTIYF. CDR3 DNA sequence: TGCGCCAGCAGCCAACAACCGGGACAGGGAATCTCTGGAAACACCATATATTTT.

The V call is TRBV6-5, the J call TRBJ2-7; TRBD2 agrees at 7 bases. The germline CDR1 and CDR2 sequences are MNHEY and SVGAGI. Losses at the gene ends were 5 bases for V and 7 bases for J; bases not matched to a gene: 11. The CDR3 is made up of 14 amino acids. The CDR3: CASSGLAEAGEQYF. CDR3 nucleotides: TGTGCCAGCAGTGGGCTAGCGGAAGCGGGAGAGCAGTACTTC.

In its sample, this clone was seen once. The DNA for the CDR3 is TGCGCCAGCAGCGGGGGTCTTGGAGAAAAACTGTTTTTT. It encodes CASSGGLGEKLFF. The rearrangement uses TRBV10-1 and TRBJ1-4, with D possibly TRBD1 on 5 matching bases. The CDR3 is 13 residues long. Germline values: CDR1 WNHNN, CDR2 SYGVQD (reference sequence). The V and J ends lost 6 bases and 8 bases respectively, with 13 bases between them.

This clone showed up just a few times. The rearrangement uses TRBV12-5 and TRBJ2-3; D is possibly TRBD1 (6 bases). Trimming stripped 1 base from V and 2 bases from J, with 13 bases between. The CDR3 is made up of 16 amino acids. In germline, CDR1 is LGHNT, CDR2 FRNRAP. The CDR3 nucleotides are TGTGCTAGTGGTTTGGGCAGGGGTTTGGTCACAGATACGCAGTATTTT. Translation gives CASGLGRGLVTDTQYF.

The rearrangement links TRBV2 to TRBJ1-2; D possibly corresponds to TRBD1 (6 bases). This CDR3 has 13 residues. Germline lookup yields CDR1 SNHLY and CDR2 FYNNEI. Between the trimmed V and J ends, which lost 8 bases and 6 bases, there was a span of 16 bases. CDR3 in DNA: TGTGCCAGCCCAACTACAGGGAACCATGGCTACACCTTC. This sequence encodes CASPTTGNHGYTF.

This clone was counted once. This sequence joins TRBV7-9 and TRBJ2-7; 13 nucleotides align to TRBD2. Germline-derived CDR1 and CDR2 are SEHNR and FQNEAQ (reference sequence). There are 14 residues in the CDR3. The V segment lost 5 bases and the J segment 5 bases; nucleotides outside the gene matches: 3. The CDR3 protein is CASSRGLAGDEQYF. DNA of the CDR3: TGTGCCAGCAGCCGAGGACTAGCGGGAGACGAGCAGTACTTC.

The chain recombines TRBV19 with TRBJ1-1, with 8 bases aligning to TRBD1. Germline values: CDR1 LNHDA, CDR2 SQIVND (reference sequence). The CDR3 loop spans 14 amino acids. V shed 9 bases, J shed 5 bases, and the junction held 11 bases outside the gene matches. CDR3 sequence reads: CASSPGGGWTEAFF. CDR3 nucleotides: TGTGCCAGCAGCCCAGGGGGCGGCTGGACTGAAGCTTTCTTT.

This sequence joins TRBV4-1 and TRBJ2-5; D call uncertain. Germline V gene data show CDR1 as MGHRA and CDR2 as YSYEKL. This CDR3 is built from 13 residues. Trimming took off 3 bases at V and 4 bases at J, with 9 bases between the two ends. The chain's CDR3 is CASSQRLSETQYF. CDR3 in DNA: TGCGCCAGCAGCCAGAGACTCTCAGAGACCCAGTACTTC.

The CDR3 coding sequence is TGCGCCAGCAGCCAAGATAGCAGGGGGTCCTACGAGCAGTACTTC. It yields the protein CASSQDSRGSYEQYF. The chain couples TRBV4-3 to TRBJ2-7, with 7 positions matching TRBD1. Germline V CDR1 and CDR2: LGHNA, YSLEER. This CDR3 contains 15 residues. V dropped 0 bases and J dropped 1; count of bases not matched to a gene: 3.

The gene calls are TRBV5-1 and TRBJ2-3, with D tentatively TRBD2 (5 bases). The V end lost 4 bases, the J end lost 2 bases, and 14 bases lay between the germline ends. Germline CDR1 reads SGHRS; CDR2 reads YFSETQ. The CDR3 totals 15 residues. The CDR3 spells CASSPPGSSTDTQYF. CDR3 in DNA: TGCGCCAGCAGCCCCCCGGGGAGCTCCACAGATACGCAGTATTTT.

The chain uses TRBV5-1 and TRBJ1-1, with a possible D match to TRBD1 (5 bases). The germline CDR1 and CDR2 sequences are SGHRS and YFSETQ. The CDR3 runs 13 residues. V lost 5 bases and J lost 7, with 15 bases in between. CDR3 sequence reads: CASSDQGGGEAFF. CDR3 nucleotide sequence: TGCGCCAGCAGTGATCAGGGCGGCGGTGAAGCTTTCTTT.

CDR3 region: CASSFVTGNEQFF. Written as DNA, the CDR3 is TGTGCCAGCAGTTTCGTAACGGGTAATGAGCAGTTCTTC. The J gene is TRBJ2-1, the V gene TRBV28; D is unresolved. Looked up from germline, CDR1 is MDHEN and CDR2 is SYDVKM. The CDR3 consists of 13 residues. V gave up 3 bases and J gave up 7 bases, with 10 bases separating them.